This T cell receptor (beta chain) was obtained from a study of cytomegalovirus exposure and HLA in healthy donors. Overall study results and limits: The study flagged approximately 180 TCR beta chains as cytomegalovirus-associated.

This clone was observed a single time. The antigen is not known. This table comes from immunoSEQ multiplex PCR, and its TCRdb copy is limited to in-frame clones, with some not included. The top ten hold roughly 2% of the sample, which has about 130,000 clones, approximately 91% seen once. Trimming cost V 2 bases and J 1 base, with 16 bases left between them. The CDR3 totals 17 residues. Germline CDR1 reads SGHNT; CDR2 reads YENEEA. This receptor was obtained from a young woman in good health and CMV-seronegative. The V gene is TRBV11-3, the J gene TRBJ2-3, with no clear D. The specimen sequenced was PBMCs. DNA for the CDR3: TGTGCCAGCAGCTTAAGAGTCGGTTCCCCTGGCACAGATACGCAGTATTTT. Translation gives CASSLRVGSPGTDTQYF.